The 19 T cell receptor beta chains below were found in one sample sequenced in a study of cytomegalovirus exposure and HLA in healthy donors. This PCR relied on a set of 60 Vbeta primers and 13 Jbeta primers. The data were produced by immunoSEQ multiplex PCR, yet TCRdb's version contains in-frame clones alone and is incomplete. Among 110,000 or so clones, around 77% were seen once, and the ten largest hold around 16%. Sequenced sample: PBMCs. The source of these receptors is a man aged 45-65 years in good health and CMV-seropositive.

The chain's CDR3 is CASSIEPGSRDTEAFF. In nucleotides, the CDR3 is TGTGCCAGTAGTATAGAACCTGGATCCCGGGACACTGAAGCTTTCTTT. The gene calls are TRBV19 and TRBJ1-1; D ambiguous. CDR1 LNHDA and CDR2 SQIVND come from the germline V gene (reference sequence). Trimming shortened V by 0 bases and J by 3 bases, and 14 bases separated the two germline ends. The CDR3 sequence is 16 residues long. Complete variable domain (other parts from reference TRBV19 and TRBJ1-1): DGGITQSPKYLFRKEGQNVTLSCEQNLNHDAMYWYRQDPGQGLRLIYYSQIVNDFQKGDIAEGYSVSREKKESFPLTVTSAQKNPTAFYLCASSIEPGSRDTEAFFGQGTRLTVV.

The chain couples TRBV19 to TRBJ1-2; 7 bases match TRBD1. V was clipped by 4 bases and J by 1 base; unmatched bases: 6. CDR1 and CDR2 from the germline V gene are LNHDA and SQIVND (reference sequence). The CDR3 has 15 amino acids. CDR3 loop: CASSTPGQINYGYTF. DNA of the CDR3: TGTGCCAGTAGTACCCCGGGACAGATTAACTATGGCTACACCTTC. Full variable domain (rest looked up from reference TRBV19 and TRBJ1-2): DGGITQSPKYLFRKEGQNVTLSCEQNLNHDAMYWYRQDPGQGLRLIYYSQIVNDFQKGDIAEGYSVSREKKESFPLTVTSAQKNPTAFYLCASSTPGQINYGYTFGSGTRLTVV.

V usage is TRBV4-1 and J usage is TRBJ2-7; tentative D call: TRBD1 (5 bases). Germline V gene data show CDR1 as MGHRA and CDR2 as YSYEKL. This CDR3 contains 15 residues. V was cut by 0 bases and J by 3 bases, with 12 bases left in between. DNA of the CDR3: TGCGCCAGCAGCCAAGATATATTGGGGCTCTACGAGCAGTACTTC. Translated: CASSQDILGLYEQYF.

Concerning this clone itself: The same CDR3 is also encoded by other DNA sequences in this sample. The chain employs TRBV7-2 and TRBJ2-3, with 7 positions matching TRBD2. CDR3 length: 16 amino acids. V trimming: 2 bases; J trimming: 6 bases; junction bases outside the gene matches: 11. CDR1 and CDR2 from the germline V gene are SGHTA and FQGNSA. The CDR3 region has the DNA TGTGCCAGCAGCTTAAGTGGTAGAGCAGCGGGGGATACGCAGTATTTT. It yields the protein CASSLSGRAAGDTQYF.

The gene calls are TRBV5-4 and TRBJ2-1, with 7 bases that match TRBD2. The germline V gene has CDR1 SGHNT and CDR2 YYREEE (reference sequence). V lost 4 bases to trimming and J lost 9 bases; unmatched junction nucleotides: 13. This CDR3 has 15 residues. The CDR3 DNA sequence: TGTGCCAGCAGCGGGAGACTAGCCCCCATCCCTGAGCAGTTCTTC. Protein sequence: CASSGRLAPIPEQFF. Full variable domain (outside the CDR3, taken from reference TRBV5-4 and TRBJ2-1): ETGVTQSPTHLIKTRGQQVTLRCSSQSGHNTVSWYQQALGQGPQFIFQYYREEENGRGNFPPRFSGLQFPNYSSELNVNALELDDSALYLCASSGRLAPIPEQFFGPGTRLTVL.

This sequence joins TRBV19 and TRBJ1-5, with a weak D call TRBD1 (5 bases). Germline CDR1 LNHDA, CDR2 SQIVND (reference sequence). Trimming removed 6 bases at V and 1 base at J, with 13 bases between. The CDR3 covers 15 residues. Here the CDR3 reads CASRDAGRSNQPQHF. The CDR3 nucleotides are TGTGCCAGTAGAGATGCGGGACGGAGCAATCAGCCCCAGCATTTT.

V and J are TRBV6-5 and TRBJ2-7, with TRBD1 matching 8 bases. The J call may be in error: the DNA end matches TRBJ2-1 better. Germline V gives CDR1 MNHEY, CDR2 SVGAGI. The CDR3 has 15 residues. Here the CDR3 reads CASSLTGGSYNEQFF. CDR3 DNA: TGTGCCAGCAGTCTCACAGGGGGATCCTACAATGAGCAGTTCTTC.

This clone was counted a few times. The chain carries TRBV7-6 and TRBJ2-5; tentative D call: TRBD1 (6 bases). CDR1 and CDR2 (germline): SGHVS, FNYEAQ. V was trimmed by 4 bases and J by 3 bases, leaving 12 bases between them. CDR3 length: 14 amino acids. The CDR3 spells CASSSTGRKETQYF. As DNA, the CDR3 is TGTGCCAGCAGCTCGACAGGACGAAAAGAGACCCAGTACTTC.

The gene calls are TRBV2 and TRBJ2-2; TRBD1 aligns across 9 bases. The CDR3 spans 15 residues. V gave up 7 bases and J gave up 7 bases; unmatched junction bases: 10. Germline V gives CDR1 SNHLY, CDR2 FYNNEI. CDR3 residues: CASIRDREVGGELFF. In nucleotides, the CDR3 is TGTGCCAGCATCCGGGACAGGGAGGTTGGCGGGGAGCTGTTTTTT.

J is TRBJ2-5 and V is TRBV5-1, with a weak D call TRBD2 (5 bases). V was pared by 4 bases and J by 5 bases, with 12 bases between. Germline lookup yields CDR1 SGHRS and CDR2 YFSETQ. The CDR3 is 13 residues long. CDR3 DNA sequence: TGCGCCAGCAGCGAGGGATCCTCGGAGACCCAGTACTTC. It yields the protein CASSEGSSETQYF.

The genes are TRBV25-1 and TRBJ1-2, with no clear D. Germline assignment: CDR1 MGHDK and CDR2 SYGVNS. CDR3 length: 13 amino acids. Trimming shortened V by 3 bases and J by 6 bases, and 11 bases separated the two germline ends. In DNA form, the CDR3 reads TGTGCCAGCAGTGAGGTGGTTGAGGATGGCTACACCTTC. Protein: CASSEVVEDGYTF.

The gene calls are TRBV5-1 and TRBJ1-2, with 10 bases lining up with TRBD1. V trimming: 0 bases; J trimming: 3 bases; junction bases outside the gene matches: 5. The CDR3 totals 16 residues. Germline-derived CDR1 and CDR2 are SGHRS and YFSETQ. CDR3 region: CASSLAPGQGDYGYTF. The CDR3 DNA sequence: TGCGCCAGCAGCTTGGCTCCCGGACAGGGGGACTATGGCTACACCTTC.

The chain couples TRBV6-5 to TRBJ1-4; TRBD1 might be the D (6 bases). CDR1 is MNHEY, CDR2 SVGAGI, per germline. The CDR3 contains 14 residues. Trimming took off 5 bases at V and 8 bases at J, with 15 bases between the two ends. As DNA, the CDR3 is TGTGCCAGCAGTGAAACAGGGAGGGAAGAAAAACTGTTTTTT. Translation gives CASSETGREEKLFF.

The CDR3 here is CASSSPSRVSYEQYF. In DNA form, the CDR3 reads TGTGCCAGCAGCTCACCAAGTCGGGTTTCCTACGAGCAGTACTTC. This chain joins TRBV7-2 and TRBJ2-7, with D hard to call. With 4 bases removed from V and 1 base from J, the gap between germline ends came to 14 bases. This CDR3 is built from 15 residues. CDR1 SGHTA and CDR2 FQGNSA come from the germline V gene.

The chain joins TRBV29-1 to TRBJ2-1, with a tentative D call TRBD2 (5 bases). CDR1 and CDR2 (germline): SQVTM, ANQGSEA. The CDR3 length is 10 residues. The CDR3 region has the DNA TGCGGAGGCAGAAACAATGAGCAGTTCTTC. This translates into CGGRNNEQFF.

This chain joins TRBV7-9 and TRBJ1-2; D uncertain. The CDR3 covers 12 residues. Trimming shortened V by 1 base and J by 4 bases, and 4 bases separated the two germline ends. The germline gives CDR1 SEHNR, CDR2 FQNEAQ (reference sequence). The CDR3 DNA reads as TGTGCCAGCAGCTTAGGTCTCTATGGCTACACCTTC. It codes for CASSLGLYGYTF.

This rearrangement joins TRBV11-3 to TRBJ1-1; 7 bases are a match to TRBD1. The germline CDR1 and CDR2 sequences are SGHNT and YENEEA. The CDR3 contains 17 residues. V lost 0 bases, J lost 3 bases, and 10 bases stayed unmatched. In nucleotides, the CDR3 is TGTGCCAGCAGCTTAGATATTTTGGGACAGCGATACACTGAAGCTTTCTTT. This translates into CASSLDILGQRYTEAFF. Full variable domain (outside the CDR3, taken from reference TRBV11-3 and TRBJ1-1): EAGVVQSPRYKIIEKKQPVAFWCNPISGHNTLYWYLQNLGQGPELLIRYENEEAVDDSQLPKDRFSAERLKGVDSTLKIQPAELGDSAVYLCASSLDILGQRYTEAFFGQGTRLTVV.

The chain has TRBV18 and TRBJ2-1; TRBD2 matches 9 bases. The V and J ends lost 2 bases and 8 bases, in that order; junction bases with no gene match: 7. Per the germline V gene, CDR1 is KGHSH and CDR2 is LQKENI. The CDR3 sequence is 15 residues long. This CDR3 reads CASSPFTAGGDEQFF. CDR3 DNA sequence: TGTGCCAGCTCACCATTTACAGCGGGAGGTGATGAGCAGTTCTTC. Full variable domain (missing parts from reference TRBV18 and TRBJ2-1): NAGVMQNPRHLVRRRGQEARLRCSPMKGHSHVYWYRQLPEEGLKFMVYLQKENIIDESGMPKERFSAEFPKEGPSILRIQQVVRGDSAAYFCASSPFTAGGDEQFFGPGTRLTVL.

The CDR3 DNA follows: TGTGCCACCAGCCCCCGGGCGGGTTCCTACGAGCAGTACTTC. Protein sequence: CATSPRAGSYEQYF. The chain couples TRBV15 to TRBJ2-7, with D possibly matching TRBD2 (5 bases). The CDR3 has 14 residues. Germline CDR1 is LNHNV and CDR2 is YYDKDF (reference sequence). Trimming took off 5 bases at V and 1 base at J, with 12 bases between the two ends.